This TCR beta chain was observed in a study of blood T cell repertoires in COVID-19 (dated by TCRdb to 2018 to 2020). For the wider study: The collaborator samples originated in the United States, Italy and Spain and spanned the acute and convalescent phases of COVID-19. Where available, HLA class I and class II types were taken from metadata supplied by the sample provider and were not determined by assay-based typing. Subjects who had been exposed to COVID-19, were actively infected with it, or had recovered from it provided the deeply sampled blood TCRbeta repertoires that made up the dataset. Samples were obtained from the ongoing ImmuneRACE study (first 160 participants) and from over 1,000 subjects provided by 6 global collaborators. The prospective study material was composed of cDNA or gDNA derived from T cells, B-cell-depleted T cells, or PBMCs. The sample metadata nearly always contained a de-identified subject ID, COVID-19 status, age in years and sex. The repertoires were released in a freely available public database intended as a resource for research on the immune response to SARS-CoV-2. Results and caveats for the whole study, not just this receptor: The amount of clinical and demographic metadata varied by source and participant and was provided uncurated.

Participants in the prospective study were enrolled through a virtual design, were aged roughly 18 to 100 years, and lived in approximately 24 United States geographic areas. In the prospective study, participants were assigned to cohorts based on the clinical history participants reported in a screening survey and a study questionnaire. Recovered participants in ImmuneRACE Cohort 3 were defined by two consecutive negative NP/OP PCR tests, clearance by a healthcare professional, or resolution of symptoms. In the prospective study, mobile phlebotomists collected whole blood, serum and a nasopharyngeal or oropharyngeal swab from each participant. Over an approximately 2-month period, participants in the prospective study had the option of providing additional blood draws and questionnaires. Prospective study blood samples were shipped either frozen or at room temperature before DNA extraction. With respect to this clone: It has no known antigen specificity. It has no much larger one-base neighbor in the sample; base qualities were not kept.

From its cysteine to its phenylalanine, the CDR3 spans 14 amino acids. The read is trimmed to its CDR3 DNA, 42 bases read in frame from base 1. V drops 5 bases and J drops 2 bases, leaving 13 bases in between. CDR1 and CDR2 are read off the germline V gene as MGHRA and YSYEKL. TCRbeta CDR3 regions were amplified from genomic DNA by means of the immunoSEQ Assay, a bias-controlled multiplex PCR. In the authors' own workflow: The number of nucleated cells in each sample was estimated from the amplification of reference gene primers within the assay. To quantify the absolute abundance of each unique TCRbeta CDR3 rearrangement, sequence reads were collapsed and filtered. For each sample, productive Simpson clonality was calculated as the square root of Simpson's diversity index over productive rearrangements. This immuneACCESS table, as held by TCRdb, lists in-frame sequences with V and J called but not all clones. Of the missing ones, under half trace to an unresolved V gene in checked studies; the others have no known cause. Clonal size and the V and J genes are those of that table, whereas D and trimming came from the DNA. Within this sample are 450,000 or so clones, with around 90% of them counted one time only. 0.6% of the sample is in the top ten clones.

This clonotype was sampled from a man younger than 30 who had recovered from COVID-19. Sequenced sample: PBMCs or T cells enriched from blood (not recorded which). Recombination connected TRBV4-1 to TRBJ2-7; the D gene is possibly TRBD1, with 5 bases matching. The CDR3 corresponds to CASSSSTAAYEQYF. The DNA sequence reads TGCGCCAGCAGCTCGTCGACAGCCGCCTACGAGCAGTACTTC.